What follows describes a single TCR beta chain. This clone has more than one count but fewer than ten. The antigen it recognizes is unknown. Within one base of it there is no much larger clone, and no base qualities were kept. These data originate in a study of cytomegalovirus exposure and HLA in healthy donors (TCRdb year 2017). At the level of the whole study: According to an earlier analysis of 587 of the donors, about 170 million T cells yielded 117 million unique TCR beta sequences and about 280 Gb of sequence data. An early release that covered roughly 600 HLA-typed donors contained around 300 gigabases of sequencing data and about 84 million unique TCR sequences. The genetic ancestry cluster associated with self-reported Caucasian donors included approximately 85% of the roughly 400 genotyped donors. The study was designed to test whether signatures of past pathogen exposure could be identified by cataloging public T cell receptors. The T cell repertoires of around 670 subjects were profiled by immunosequencing and related to cytomegalovirus serostatus. A separate validation cohort of over a hundred different subjects was used in addition to the approximately 640-subject first cohort. High-throughput TCR immunosequencing, statistical association of individual TCRs with disease status, and machine learning were combined to predict cytomegalovirus infection status. A later analysis re-examined previously published TCR beta repertoires from around 670 donors and added high-resolution HLA genotyping to investigate patterns of TCR occurrence. Rather than drawing on any new phenotypic data, the later analysis identified candidate immune exposures from TCR beta sequences and the way those sequences occurred across donors. An earlier analysis of around 640 of the donors used high-throughput TCR beta sequencing to judge whether each TCR beta V gene segment behaved as functional or pseudogenic. Donor age, sex, ethnicity and CMV serostatus were collected together with the repertoire data. A later genetic analysis used genome-wide SNP genotypes for about three fifths of the 666 donors, treating that subset as a discovery cohort. Every discovery cohort repertoire had been produced on one sequencing platform. Both class I and class II loci were covered by HLA typing, at four-digit resolution. Typing coverage varied by locus: about 620-630 donors for A, B, C, DRB1 and DQB1; roughly 520 for DQA1; about 570 for DPA1; around 490 for DPB1. Roughly 5 DR-DQ haplotypes were handled as single units for association and clustering, since linkage in the cohort was strong. Across some 400 genotyped donors of the cohort, an average of about 200,000 unique TCR beta nucleotide sequences per donor were sequenced, and 15% to 20% of those sequences were non-productive.

Preparation of the library involved the immunoSEQ multiplex PCR assay. For the multiplex PCR, a mixture combining 60 forward primers for TCR Vbeta segments and 13 reverse primers for TCR Jbeta segments was used. Amplification of the CDR3 region of rearranged TCR beta genes was performed with a multiplex PCR assay on genomic DNA. The Illumina HiSeq System was used to sequence the amplified TCR beta libraries as 87-base-pair reads. The study's processing was this. A later analysis counted tens of millions of unique TCR beta chains across the 640 or so repertoires, and approximately 11 million of these chains were shared by at least two donors. Raw reads were error-corrected and collapsed into unique sequences by a nearest-neighbor algorithm in which closely related sequences were merged to remove PCR and sequencing errors. To assign V, D and J gene segments, CDR3 sequences were aligned to IMGT reference sequences. For a sequence to be retained, at least a six-nucleotide match to both a V gene segment and a J gene segment was required. Rearrangements were called productive when the CDR3 lacked stop codons and stayed in frame with V and J; all others were non-productive. Following IMGT convention, CDR3 was defined as the stretch from the second conserved V-encoded cysteine up to the conserved J-encoded phenylalanine. The earlier analysis of some 540 of the donors excluded any sequence lacking an unambiguous match to a single V gene segment. An earlier analysis of several hundred of the donors called V segments functional above 56.7% productive rearrangements and segregating when the between-donor standard deviation exceeded 5%. To diagnose cytomegalovirus status from the catalog of TCR beta chain sequences, a statistical classification framework was built. In a later analysis, TCR nucleotide sequences were compared against IMGT/GENE-DB human TR gene sequences so that V and J genes could be assigned. Using the TCRdist pipeline, a later analysis assigned CDR3 sequences along with most-parsimonious VDJ recombination scenarios. In a later analysis, each TCR beta chain was defined by its CDR3 amino acid sequence together with its V-gene family, and reads without a unique V-gene family were excluded. As a way to deal with suspected cross-contamination and a sequencing artifact, a later analysis dropped 592 nucleotide sequences that were highly shared and had low generation probability. For each public chain, a later analysis derived a clonal expansion index from normalized ranks of inferred template counts within each repertoire. A later analysis computed generation probabilities with a VDJ recombination model fitted to out-of-frame rearrangements, and checked the results against IGoR. In a later analysis, hypergeometric tests were used to score TCR-TCR, TCR-HLA and TCR-CMV co-occurrence, with a repertoire-size bias correction applied to TCR pairs. In a later analysis, false discovery rates were estimated by permuting HLA or CMV assignments 20 times. A later analysis grouped co-occurring TCRs with DBSCAN, adding TCRdist sequence similarity when clustering within HLA-allele-positive subsets. Co-occurrence clustering excluded repertoires with fewer than 30,000 or more than 120,000 public chains, plus five with anomalous nucleotide sharing. TCRdb re-hosts the immuneACCESS table, in-frame sequences only. Its copies lack some clones; in the studies checked, an unresolved V gene accounts for under half of them, and the cause for the rest is not known. That table supplies the V and J calls and clone size; D and trimming were determined from the DNA. The sample contains approximately 120,000 clones, 65% to 85% of them found a single time. Of the sample, more than 0.95% is held by the ten largest clones.

The cohort was made up of 666 healthy bone marrow donors. At the time of sampling, every cohort member was nominally healthy, though immune exposures that went unrecorded were likely present. The donor tested CMV seronegative, placing the donor among the 300 to 400 seronegative members of the cohort. Each donor provided a peripheral blood sample, and peripheral blood mononuclear cells were used for TCR beta sequencing. The Qiagen DNeasy Blood Extraction Kit was used to extract genomic DNA from the blood cell samples. The full study reports these points: In both the original and validation cohorts, the classifier was reported to diagnose cytomegalovirus status with high specificity and sensitivity. A further reported finding was that TCR beta sequences accurately predicted the HLA-A and HLA-B alleles for most subjects in the first cohort. In a later genetic analysis, a missense DCLRE1C variant was associated with V-gene and J-gene trimming of TCR beta chains, and the association was replicated in an independent cohort. Because HLA typing was unavailable for some donors at each locus, only the typed subset was used in association tests. In vitro tests confirmed that a few of the cytomegalovirus-associated TCR beta chains recognize cytomegalovirus antigens. CMV serostatus was the only immune exposure information available for the cohort. Most CMV-associated TCR beta chains appeared to be HLA-restricted in a later analysis, and the HLA associations seemed to be driven largely by CMV exposure. A cluster of highly shared sequence variants was judged likely to be a technical artifact of the sequencing pipeline. An earlier analysis of 587 of the donors showed that most TCR beta V segments appeared in productive rearrangements either about 87% or about 30% of the time, which broadly matched IMGT annotations. Compared with the roughly 600-donor mean, donors in an Asian-associated ancestry cluster had fewer N-insertions in productive TCRs, according to a later genetic analysis. In this cohort, only TCR beta chains were sequenced, and detectable features were limited by the absence of alpha or paired-chain data. The earlier analysis of a few hundred of the donors excluded roughly 17 rarely observed V segments, including chromosome 9 orphons, because counts were too low. In a later analysis, HLA-associated TCR beta chains showed more clonal expansion and lower generation probabilities than non-associated chains that were equally common. At a false discovery rate of 0.05, a later analysis linked around 17,000 TCR beta sequences to specific HLA alleles. When HLA alleles, especially DR and DQ, strongly co-occurred, attributing TCR associations to individual alleles was difficult. Correlated functional status among segregating V segments might reflect linkage disequilibrium, but an unknown experimental factor could not be ruled out. A later analysis reported that several top co-occurrence clusters appeared linked to parvovirus B19, influenza, CMV and Epstein-Barr virus. Across donors, most TCR sequences were observed very rarely, whereas some public TCRs were present in many individuals. The authors suggested that the approach could potentially be extended to other disease states and immunological phenotypes. Presence/absence analyses assumed roughly uniform sequencing depth across donors, an assumption that may not hold. A later analysis found that TCR association rates varied across HLA loci, with DRB1 alleles showing the most associated TCRs and HLA-C alleles the fewest. A total of 164 TCR beta chains were listed by the study as associated with cytomegalovirus. Because the 87-base-pair reads could not distinguish some IMGT-functional V segments, including TRBV6-2 and TRBV6-3, those segments were excluded.

The cysteine opens and the phenylalanine closes a CDR3 of 15 amino acids. Only the CDR3 part of the read is kept: 45 bases, read in frame from the first base. Via the germline V gene, CDR1 is KGHSH and CDR2 LQKENI. V was cut back by 0 bases and J by 1 base, leaving a gap of 7 bases between them. This chain is built from TRBV18 and TRBJ1-3, with the D gene uncertain. The sequenced sample consisted of PBMCs. This receptor was identified in a man aged 50 or older in good health and CMV-seronegative. This receptor has the CDR3 CASSPPPGSGNTIYF. At the DNA level, the sequence is TGTGCCAGCTCACCACCCCCGGGATCTGGAAACACCATATATTTT.